These T cell receptor beta chains were read from a single sample in a study of blood T cell repertoires in COVID-19. Sequenced by immunoSEQ multiplex PCR; TCRdb stores in-frame clones only, minus some. This table has approximately 490,000 clones, more than 85% appearing once. Sequencing was performed on PBMCs or T cells enriched from blood (not recorded which). These receptor sequences come from a woman aged 55-69 years who had recovered from COVID-19. The CDR3 runs from the conserved cysteine through the conserved F or W. The D gene is left open where the match is weak. Rows give clone size only sometimes, using once, few, many, or a class for an expanded clone.

- | TRBJ1-1 | TRBV27 | - | CASSGGTGNEAFF | TGTGCCAGCAGTGGAGGGACTGGGAATGAAGCTTTCTTT
once | TRBJ1-1 | TRBV28 | - | CASNLPQGTTEAFF | TGTGCCAGCAATCTCCCCCAGGGTACGACTGAAGCTTTCTTT
- | TRBJ1-4 | TRBV7-2 | - | CASSLLSGRAGEKLFF | TGTGCCAGCAGCTTACTTTCGGGCAGGGCTGGTGAAAAACTGTTTTTT
- | TRBJ1-1 | TRBV11-2 | - | CASSLGAGEAFF | TGTGCCAGCAGCTTGGGGGCAGGGGAAGCTTTCTTT
- | TRBJ1-1 | TRBV5-1 | - | CASSYQEGVPEAFF | TGCGCCAGCAGCTATCAGGAGGGTGTCCCTGAAGCTTTCTTT
- | TRBJ2-7 | TRBV5-1 | TRBD1 | CASSFGTGGSYEQYF | TGCGCCAGCAGCTTCGGGACAGGGGGCTCCTACGAGCAGTACTTC
once | TRBJ2-7 | TRBV5-1 | - | CASSFEGRPYEQYF | TGCGCCAGCAGCTTTGAGGGCAGGCCCTACGAGCAGTACTTC
- | TRBJ2-2 | TRBV2 | TRBD2 | CASKGLAANTGELFF | TGTGCCAGTAAGGGACTAGCGGCGAACACCGGGGAGCTGTTTTTT
- | TRBJ2-1 | TRBV5-1 | - | CASSPAWGLAVEQFF | TGCGCCAGCAGCCCTGCCTGGGGGCTCGCGGTTGAGCAGTTCTTC
- | TRBJ1-2 | TRBV12-3/TRBV12-4 | - | CASSLGRGYGYTF | TGTGCCAGCAGTTTAGGACGCGGCTATGGCTACACCTTC
- | TRBJ1-3 | TRBV7-6 | TRBD1 | CASSYSTGGGNTIYF | TGTGCCAGCAGCTACTCGACAGGGGGTGGAAACACCATATATTTT
- | TRBJ1-2 | TRBV28 | TRBD1 | CASKTPGQGDYGYTF | TGTGCCAGCAAAACTCCGGGACAGGGGGACTATGGCTACACCTTC
once | TRBJ1-2 | TRBV28 | - | CASSSTVGYGYTF | TGTGCCAGCAGTTCGACAGTAGGCTATGGCTACACCTTC